Listed here are 19 T cell receptor beta chains from one sample, sequenced in a study of neurological immune-mediated disorders. TCRdb redid the calling of the 5' RACE reads with MiXCR, one entry per CDR3 protein. This sample has almost 85,000 distinct CDR3 sequences, with about 2.5% found just once. The material sequenced was PBMCs. The receptors come from a woman in her thirties with multiple sclerosis.

The sample holds many counts of this clonotype. The J gene is TRBJ1-2, the V gene TRBV7-9, with D tentatively TRBD1 (5 bases). The V end lost 5 bases, the J end lost 2 bases, and 21 bases lay between the germline ends. This CDR3 contains 17 residues. Looked up from germline, CDR1 is SEHNR and CDR2 is FQNEAQ (reference sequence). CDR3 nucleotides: TGTGCCAGCAGCCCGACGGAAGGGGACCCGAGAAACTATGGCTACACCTTC. Translation: CASSPTEGDPRNYGYTF.

This clonotype has ten or more counts. The chain combines TRBV18 with TRBJ1-1, with a weak D call TRBD1 (6 bases). Germline CDR1 KGHSH, CDR2 LQKENI. The CDR3 contains 13 residues. Trimming took 4 bases from V and 1 from J, leaving 7 bases between them. The CDR3 DNA follows: TGTGCCAGCTCACGGACAGAGAACACTGAAGCTTTCTTT. Translated, it gives CASSRTENTEAFF.

This clonotype came up many times. The J gene is TRBJ1-5, the V gene TRBV20-1; D gene uncertain. This CDR3 has 12 residues. From germline, CDR1 is DFQATT and CDR2 SNEGSKA (reference sequence). V shed 7 bases and J shed 2 bases, with 9 bases lying between them. CDR3 coding DNA: TGCAGTGTCGGTGGAGGCAATCAGCCCCAGCATTTT. Translated: CSVGGGNQPQHF.

The sample holds many counts of this clonotype. The V gene is TRBV5-6, the J gene TRBJ1-6; unclear D gene. CDR3 length equals 15 residues. Germline values: CDR1 SGHDT, CDR2 YYEEEE. V was cut by 3 bases and J by 3 bases, with 10 bases left in between. The CDR3 here is CASSSSTGYNSPLHF. The CDR3 bases are TGTGCCAGCAGCTCCTCGACGGGCTATAATTCACCCCTCCACTTT.

Many counts were recorded for this clonotype. The rearrangement links TRBV11-3 to TRBJ1-6, with a possible D match to TRBD1 (5 bases). This CDR3 is built from 15 residues. CDR1 SGHNT and CDR2 YENEEA come from the germline V gene. Trimming removed 2 bases at V and 8 bases at J, with 13 bases between. CDR3 nucleotide sequence: TGTGCCAGCAGCTTATACGACAGAAGGGATTCACCCCTCCACTTT. It codes for CASSLYDRRDSPLHF.

Comment on this clonotype: A junction boundary mismatches the germline segment, possibly from a read error. The V call is TRBV10-2, the J call TRBJ1-5; D remains ambiguous. The CDR3 runs to 14 residues. Germline CDR1 WSHSY, CDR2 SAAADI. DNA for the CDR3: TGTGCCAGCAGTGCATGGCAGCCAAATCAGCACCAGCATTTT. It yields the protein CASSAWQPNQHQHF.

This clonotype was recorded many times. The V and J genes are TRBV29-1 and TRBJ1-1; 11 bases match TRBD1. This CDR3 is built from 13 residues. CDR1 SQVTM and CDR2 ANQGSEA come from the germline V gene. Unmatched junction bases numbered 3, after V lost 3 bases and J lost 6 bases. The CDR3 reads CSVDKGQGAEAFF. CDR3 DNA sequence: TGCAGCGTTGATAAGGGACAGGGGGCTGAAGCTTTCTTT.

This clonotype has ten or more counts. The rearrangement uses TRBV30 and TRBJ2-1; D is perhaps TRBD2 (6 bases). This CDR3 region has 12 residues. The V end lost 2 bases, the J end lost 6 bases, and 8 bases lay between the germline ends. The germline CDR1 and CDR2 sequences are GTSNPN and SVGIG (reference sequence). CDR3 loop: CAWSTSSNEQFF. The CDR3 nucleotides are TGTGCCTGGAGTACTAGCTCCAATGAGCAGTTCTTC.

This clonotype appeared many times. The chain links TRBV20-1 to TRBJ2-1; weak D call: TRBD1 (6 bases). The CDR3 extends over 14 amino acids. Germline V lookup: CDR1 DFQATT, CDR2 SNEGSKA (reference sequence). V lost 0 bases to trimming and J lost 10 bases, with 16 bases between them. DNA for the CDR3: TGCAGTGCTAGAGATGGAACCAGGGGTCGGGAGCAGTTCTTC. It specifies CSARDGTRGREQFF.

In this sample, this clonotype turned up many times. The rearrangement uses TRBV2 and TRBJ2-1, with unresolved D. V was cut by 4 bases and J by 10 bases, with 5 bases left in between. Germline CDR1 is SNHLY and CDR2 is FYNNEI. This CDR3 is 10 amino acids long. The CDR3 bases are TGTGCCAGCAGTGTATACGAGCAGTTCTTC. It yields the protein CASSVYEQFF.

The table lists this clonotype with many counts. V gene TRBV20-1 combines with J gene TRBJ2-5, with D perhaps matching TRBD1 (6 bases). Between the trimmed V and J ends, which lost 5 bases and 2 bases, there was a span of 18 bases. There are 15 residues in the CDR3. Germline V gene sequence: CDR1 DFQATT, CDR2 SNEGSKA (reference sequence). CDR3 coding DNA: TGCAGTGCTCCCCCAAGGGGGTGGGAACAAGAGACCCAGTACTTC. Encoded protein: CSAPPRGWEQETQYF.

This clonotype has at least ten counts. The chain is built from TRBV5-1 and TRBJ1-5; 9 bases map to TRBD1. The germline gives CDR1 SGHRS, CDR2 YFSETQ. The CDR3 totals 13 residues. With 4 bases clipped from V and 5 bases from J, the junction kept 1 base outside the gene matches. This chain's CDR3 is CASSRTGDQPQHF. The CDR3 nucleotides read TGCGCCAGCAGCAGGACAGGGGATCAGCCCCAGCATTTT.

The sample holds many counts of this clonotype. The V call is TRBV11-2, the J call TRBJ2-7; D may be TRBD1 (6 bases). This CDR3 comprises 14 residues. Trimming left V 5 bases short and J 2 bases short, with 13 bases between. Germline loops: CDR1 SGHAT, CDR2 FQNNGV. The DNA for the CDR3 is TGTGCCAGCAGCCCAGGGACACCTACCTACGAGCAGTACTTC. Translated: CASSPGTPTYEQYF.

At least ten counts were recorded for this clonotype. V gene TRBV24-1 combines with J gene TRBJ2-2; 8 bases match TRBD2. Germline V gene sequence: CDR1 KGHDR, CDR2 SFDVKD. V lost 4 bases to trimming and J lost 5 bases; unmatched junction nucleotides: 5. The CDR3 covers 15 residues. The CDR3: CATSEPAGVTGELFF. The CDR3 DNA reads as TGTGCCACCAGTGAACCAGCGGGAGTTACCGGGGAGCTGTTTTTT.

This clonotype occurred many times. V gene TRBV6-2 or TRBV6-3 combines with J gene TRBJ2-2; D not resolved. Germline V gene lookup returns CDR1 MNHEY and CDR2 SVGEGT. V was cut by 6 bases and J by 2 bases, with 13 bases left in between. The CDR3 totals 15 residues. The CDR3 bases are TGTGCCAGCAGGCCTACCGTTCTAAACACCGGGGAGCTGTTTTTT. It is translated as CASRPTVLNTGELFF.

There are many counts of this clonotype. The chain couples TRBV6-6 to TRBJ2-2; 11 bases align to TRBD1. V lost 5 bases, J lost 3 bases, and 11 bases stayed unmatched. Germline CDR1 is MNHNY and CDR2 is SVGAGI (reference sequence). CDR3 size: 18 residues. The CDR3 reads CASSGKDRGRPYTGELFF. As DNA, the CDR3 is TGTGCCAGCAGTGGGAAGGACAGGGGGCGCCCCTACACCGGGGAGCTGTTTTTT.

This clonotype has ten or more counts. V usage is TRBV29-1 and J usage is TRBJ2-7, with TRBD1 matching 7 bases. V was clipped by 6 bases and J by 0 bases; unmatched bases: 5. Germline CDR1 reads SQVTM; CDR2 reads ANQGSEA. The CDR3 is 13 residues long. CDR3 amino acids: CSVADRSSYEQYF. In DNA form, the CDR3 reads TGCAGCGTCGCGGACAGGAGCTCCTACGAGCAGTACTTC.

This clonotype appeared many times. The chain couples TRBV7-6 to TRBJ2-1; TRBD2 matches 9 bases. This CDR3 is built from 20 residues. The germline gives CDR1 SGHVS, CDR2 FNYEAQ. The V and J ends lost 1 base and 0 bases, in that order; junction bases with no gene match: 13. The CDR3 bases are TGTGCCAGCAGCTTAGGCCCGAGAGCGGGAGGTCCCAGCTCCTACAATGAGCAGTTCTTC. Its protein product is CASSLGPRAGGPSSYNEQFF.

As to this clonotype: A much larger clone sits a single nucleotide away, making a read error possible. The chain links TRBV20-1 to TRBJ2-2; 12 nucleotides line up with TRBD2. The trim removed 6 bases at V and 5 bases at J, leaving 7 bases unmatched. The germline gives CDR1 DFQATT, CDR2 SNEGSKA (reference sequence). The CDR3 covers 15 residues. The DNA for the CDR3 is TGCAGTGCCTCAGGACTAGCGGGAAAGACCGGGGAGCTGTTTTTT. Protein: CSASGLAGKTGELFF.